This TCR beta chain was obtained from a study of shared clonotypes between healthy human individuals. TCRdb's table, derived via immunoSEQ multiplex PCR, lists solely in-frame clones and lacks some. The sample has about 480,000 clones; roughly 79% are singletons. Trimming removed 5 bases at V and 4 bases at J, with 14 bases between. Germline CDR1 and CDR2: LNHDA and SQIVND (reference sequence). The CDR3 spans 14 residues. The TCR originated in a woman aged 40 to 50 in good health. Some clones in this sample may be carry-over from other donors' samples. Sequenced input: PBMCs. The J gene is TRBJ1-1, the V gene TRBV19; a weak D match, TRBD1 (5 bases). The CDR3 DNA sequence: TGTGCCAGTAGTGTCGCCGGGGGAAGCACTGAAGCTTTCTTT. Protein product: CASSVAGGSTEAFF.